This TCR beta chain was captured by sequencing in a study of blood T cell repertoires in COVID-19. As for the study in general: Sites across the United States, Italy and Spain contributed samples from acute and convalescent COVID-19. T cells, B-cell-depleted T cells, or PBMCs provided the cDNA or gDNA that served as material.

This clone was detected only a few times. Original handling: Counts of nucleated cells, estimated from reference gene primer amplification, were obtained. Sequenced by immunoSEQ multiplex PCR; TCRdb stores in-frame clones only, minus some. The DNA gave D and trimming, while V, J and clone size come from that table. The table shows about 220,000 clones, with approximately 84% occurring only once. The source is a man aged 35 to 55 with active or convalescent COVID-19. Sequenced input: peripheral blood.

CDR3 DNA: TGTGCCGCTCGCAGGGGATCGTACGAGCAGTACTTC. Protein sequence: CAARRGSYEQYF. V and J are TRBV6-6 and TRBJ2-7; D possibly corresponds to TRBD1 (6 bases). Trimming pared 11 bases from V and 4 bases from J, leaving 15 bases between. There are 12 residues in the CDR3. Germline V lookup: CDR1 MNHNY, CDR2 SVGAGI (reference sequence).